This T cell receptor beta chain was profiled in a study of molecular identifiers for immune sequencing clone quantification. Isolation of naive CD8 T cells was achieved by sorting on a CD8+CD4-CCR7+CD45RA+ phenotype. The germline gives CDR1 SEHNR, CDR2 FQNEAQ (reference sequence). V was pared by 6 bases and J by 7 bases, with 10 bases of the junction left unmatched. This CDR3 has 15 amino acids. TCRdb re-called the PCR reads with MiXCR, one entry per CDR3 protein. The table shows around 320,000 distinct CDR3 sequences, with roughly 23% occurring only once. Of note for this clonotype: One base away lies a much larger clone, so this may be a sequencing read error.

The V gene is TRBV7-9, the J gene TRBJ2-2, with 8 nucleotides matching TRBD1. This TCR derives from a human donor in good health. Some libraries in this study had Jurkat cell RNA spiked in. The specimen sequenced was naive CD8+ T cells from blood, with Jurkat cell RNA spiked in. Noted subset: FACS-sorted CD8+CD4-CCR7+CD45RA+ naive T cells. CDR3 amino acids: CASRLLDREVGELFF. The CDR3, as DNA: TGTGCCAGCAGACTGTTGGACAGGGAAGTCGGGGAGCTGTTTTTT.